Listed here are 6 T cell receptor beta chains from one sample, sequenced in a study of Ad26.COV2.S vaccination and SARS-CoV-2 variants. Treatment: around 19 received Ad26.COV2.S at low or high dose, single or two shots; about 5 received placebo; per-sample allocation not given. At day 63 after the first vaccine or placebo injection, samples were drawn. TCRdb keeps only in-frame clones here, not all; method: immunoSEQ multiplex PCR. The profile shows roughly 700,000 clones, around 89% of them singletons. The material was peripheral blood, obtained in a trial of Ad26.COV2.S vaccine versus placebo. All receptors derive from a person between 18 and 60 years old who received the Ad26.COV2.S COVID-19 vaccine or a placebo.

J is TRBJ2-3 and V is TRBV6-1, with D perhaps TRBD2 (6 bases). The CDR3 extends over 15 amino acids. The V end was cut by 2 bases, the J end by 2 bases, with 11 bases between. The germline CDR1 and CDR2 sequences are MNHNS and SASEGT. CDR3 residues: CASSEWAGSTDTQYF. In DNA, the CDR3 is TGTGCCAGCAGTGAATGGGCGGGATCCACAGATACGCAGTATTTT.

The chain links TRBV4-3 to TRBJ2-2; 8 positions agree with TRBD2. Trimming cost V 0 bases and J 2 bases; bases outside gene matches: 8. Germline loops: CDR1 LGHNA, CDR2 YSLEER. The CDR3 spans 18 residues. In nucleotides, the CDR3 is TGCGCCAGCAGCCAAGATTTGGCGGGGGGAGCCAACACCGGGGAGCTGTTTTTT. Translated: CASSQDLAGGANTGELFF.

The chain couples TRBV10-3 to TRBJ1-5; no definite D call. Germline loops: CDR1 ENHRY, CDR2 SYGVKD. V lost 0 bases to trimming and J lost 2 bases, with 8 bases between them. The CDR3 extends over 15 amino acids. Here the CDR3 reads CAISESGVRNQPQHF. CDR3 in DNA: TGTGCCATCAGTGAGTCCGGGGTTCGCAATCAGCCCCAGCATTTT.

This clone showed up just once. The gene calls are TRBV5-4 and TRBJ2-3, with 10 nucleotides matching TRBD2. V lost 0 bases, J lost 8 bases, and 9 bases stayed unmatched. The CDR3 is 16 residues long. Germline V gene lookup returns CDR1 SGHNT and CDR2 YYREEE (reference sequence). The CDR3 protein is CASSLGSSGGGGTQYF. The CDR3 region has the DNA TGTGCCAGCAGCTTGGGCTCTAGCGGGGGAGGGGGTACGCAGTATTTT. The complete variable domain, with remaining parts taken from reference TRBV5-4 and TRBJ2-3, reads ETGVTQSPTHLIKTRGQQVTLRCSSQSGHNTVSWYQQALGQGPQFIFQYYREEENGRGNFPPRFSGLQFPNYSSELNVNALELDDSALYLCASSLGSSGGGGTQYFGPGTRLTVL.

This clone was observed a single time. The rearrangement links TRBV24-1 to TRBJ2-2, with D perhaps TRBD2 (6 bases). CDR3 length equals 13 residues. Trimming took 2 bases from V and 7 from J, leaving 7 bases between them. Germline assignment: CDR1 KGHDR and CDR2 SFDVKD. The CDR3 DNA reads as TGTGCCACCAGTGATTGGGGGGACGGGGAGCTGTTTTTT. Translation gives CATSDWGDGELFF.

Notes on this clone: This specimen includes other DNA sequences encoding the same CDR3. The chain joins TRBV12-3 or TRBV12-4 to TRBJ1-5; D remains ambiguous. The CDR3 has 13 residues. Between the trimmed V and J ends, which lost 1 base and 1 base, there was a span of 2 bases. The CDR3 sequence is CASSLGSNQPQHF. CDR3 DNA sequence: TGTGCCAGCAGTTTAGGCAGCAATCAGCCCCAGCATTTT.